The sequence of this T cell receptor beta chain was determined in a study of shared clonotypes between healthy human individuals (dated by TCRdb to 2018 to 2020). Broadly, across the study: A few men and a couple of women, aged 18 to 49 years, made up the cohort. For each donor, three plates each were used for CD4 naive and CD4 memory, two plates were used for CD8 naive, and one plate was used for CD8 memory. To estimate repertoire size and how much clonotypes are shared between individuals, the study performed deep sequencing of blood TCR repertoires from about five healthy adults. Libraries were prepared and TCR repertoires were sequenced by different laboratories using diverse techniques, in order to increase sequencing depth and limit assay-specific biases. Per donor, leukapheresis produced somewhere between about 0.94 and 9 billion PBMCs.

TCR CDR3 regions were amplified from genomic DNA by multiplex PCR using the deep immunoSEQ assay. Extracted genomic DNA from each cell subset was distributed evenly across all wells of several immunoSEQ 96-well plates, and each plate was treated as a replicate. For sorted subsets, 200 to 250 ng genomic DNA, equal to some 28,000 T cell genomes, was loaded into each replicate PCR. Purified libraries were measured with a Qubit 3.0 fluorometer, size-checked on a Bioanalyzer 2100, and measured again with the KAPA Library Quantification kit. Each immunoSEQ 96-well plate was sequenced on its own single-read 150-cycle Illumina NextSeq 550 flow cell. The published analysis was carried out like this. Because the immunoSEQ output included only junctional sequences and no quality scores, the filtering could not be the same as the filtering used for full-length reads. To assign V/J genes and CDR3, sequences were annotated against IMGT germline references using PyIR, a Python wrapper for IgBLAST v1.9. Reads were removed for weak V/J assignments (E-value above 1e-6), missing CDR3, stop codons, out-of-frame junctions, or ambiguous translated residues. V3J clonotypes were defined by identical inferred V gene, J gene, and CDR3 amino acid sequence. The percentage overlap between two repertoires was calculated by dividing the number of shared unique clonotypes by the size of the smaller repertoire. Richness of each repertoire was evaluated using RTK rarefaction, the Chao1 estimator, and Recon v2.1 estimates of unobserved clonotypes. Generation probabilities for all TCRbeta clonotypes obtained by the gDNA method from several donors were computed using OLGA. TCRdb retrieved this table from immuneACCESS and kept in-frame rearrangements only. Not all clones are present; in checked studies, unresolved V genes account for under half, and no reason is known for the remainder. The V and J calls and clone size are taken from that table; D and trimming were inferred from the DNA. The sample table lists about 590,000 clones, about 95% of them with a count of one. About 0.11% of the sample goes to the ten largest clones.

Points the paper makes about the study in general: Based on pairwise subsampling, the degree of clonotype sharing among donors was expected to be affected by sequencing depth. Sharing across several donors was observed for around 5% of naive CD4, 3% to 3.5% of naive CD8, over 2% of memory CD4, and around 0.4% of memory CD8 clonotypes. Only blood was sampled, and tissue TCR repertoires likely differ from those in blood. Rarefaction of sorted-subset datasets indicated incomplete sequencing despite the large sequencing depth. Because the study included only a small number of donors, the genetic and exposure-history diversity represented was limited. Compared with non-shared clonotypes, clonotypes shared by all four sorted-subset donors had higher generation probabilities. Larger estimated clonotype richness was generally found for naive subsets than for memory subsets.

CD8 naive samples were obtained by positive selection for CCR7 among CD45RO-negative cells, yielding a CD45RA+CCR7+ population from which TemRA cells were excluded. The donors were healthy, HIV-negative adults with no recently reported acute infections or vaccinations. All donors were Caucasian adults living in Nashville, Tennessee, USA. After blood collection by leukapheresis, PBMCs were isolated using Ficoll-Histopaque density gradient centrifugation and then cryopreserved in the vapor phase of liquid nitrogen. Purity and quantity of every magnetically sorted T cell population were checked by analytical flow cytometry. Genomic DNA was isolated from every sorted fraction and measured by UV absorbance on a Nanodrop 2000c. Comments on this clone: The antigen it binds to is not known. No much larger clonotype is one base removed from it; base qualities were not supplied.

Specimen: naive CD8+ T cells sorted from blood. The sample's cell subset or site label is to be understood as: CD45RA+CCR7+. This TCR derives from a woman aged 25 to 39 in good health.

The DNA reads as follows: TGCGCCAGCAGCAGCCCAAGGGGTGAAGCTTTCTTT. The translation is CASSSPRGEAFF. The sequence joins TRBV4-1 to TRBJ1-1, with a tentative D gene TRBD1 over 5 matching bases. The CDR3 numbers 12 residues from cysteine through phenylalanine. The kept DNA is CDR3 alone, 36 bases in frame from the first base. V was cut back by 5 bases and J by 7 bases, leaving a gap of 11 bases between them. According to the germline V gene, CDR1 reads MGHRA and CDR2 reads YSYEKL.